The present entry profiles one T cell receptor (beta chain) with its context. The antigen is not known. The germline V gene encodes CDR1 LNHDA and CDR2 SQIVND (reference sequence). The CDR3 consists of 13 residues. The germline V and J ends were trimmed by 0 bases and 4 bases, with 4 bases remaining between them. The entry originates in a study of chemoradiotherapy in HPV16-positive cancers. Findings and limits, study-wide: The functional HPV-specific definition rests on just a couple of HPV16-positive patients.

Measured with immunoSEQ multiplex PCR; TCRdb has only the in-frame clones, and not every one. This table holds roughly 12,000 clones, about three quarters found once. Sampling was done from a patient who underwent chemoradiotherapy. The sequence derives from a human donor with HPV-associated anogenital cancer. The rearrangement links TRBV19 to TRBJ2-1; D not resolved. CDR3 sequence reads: CASSIDAYNEQFF. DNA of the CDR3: TGTGCCAGTAGTATAGATGCGTACAATGAGCAGTTCTTC.